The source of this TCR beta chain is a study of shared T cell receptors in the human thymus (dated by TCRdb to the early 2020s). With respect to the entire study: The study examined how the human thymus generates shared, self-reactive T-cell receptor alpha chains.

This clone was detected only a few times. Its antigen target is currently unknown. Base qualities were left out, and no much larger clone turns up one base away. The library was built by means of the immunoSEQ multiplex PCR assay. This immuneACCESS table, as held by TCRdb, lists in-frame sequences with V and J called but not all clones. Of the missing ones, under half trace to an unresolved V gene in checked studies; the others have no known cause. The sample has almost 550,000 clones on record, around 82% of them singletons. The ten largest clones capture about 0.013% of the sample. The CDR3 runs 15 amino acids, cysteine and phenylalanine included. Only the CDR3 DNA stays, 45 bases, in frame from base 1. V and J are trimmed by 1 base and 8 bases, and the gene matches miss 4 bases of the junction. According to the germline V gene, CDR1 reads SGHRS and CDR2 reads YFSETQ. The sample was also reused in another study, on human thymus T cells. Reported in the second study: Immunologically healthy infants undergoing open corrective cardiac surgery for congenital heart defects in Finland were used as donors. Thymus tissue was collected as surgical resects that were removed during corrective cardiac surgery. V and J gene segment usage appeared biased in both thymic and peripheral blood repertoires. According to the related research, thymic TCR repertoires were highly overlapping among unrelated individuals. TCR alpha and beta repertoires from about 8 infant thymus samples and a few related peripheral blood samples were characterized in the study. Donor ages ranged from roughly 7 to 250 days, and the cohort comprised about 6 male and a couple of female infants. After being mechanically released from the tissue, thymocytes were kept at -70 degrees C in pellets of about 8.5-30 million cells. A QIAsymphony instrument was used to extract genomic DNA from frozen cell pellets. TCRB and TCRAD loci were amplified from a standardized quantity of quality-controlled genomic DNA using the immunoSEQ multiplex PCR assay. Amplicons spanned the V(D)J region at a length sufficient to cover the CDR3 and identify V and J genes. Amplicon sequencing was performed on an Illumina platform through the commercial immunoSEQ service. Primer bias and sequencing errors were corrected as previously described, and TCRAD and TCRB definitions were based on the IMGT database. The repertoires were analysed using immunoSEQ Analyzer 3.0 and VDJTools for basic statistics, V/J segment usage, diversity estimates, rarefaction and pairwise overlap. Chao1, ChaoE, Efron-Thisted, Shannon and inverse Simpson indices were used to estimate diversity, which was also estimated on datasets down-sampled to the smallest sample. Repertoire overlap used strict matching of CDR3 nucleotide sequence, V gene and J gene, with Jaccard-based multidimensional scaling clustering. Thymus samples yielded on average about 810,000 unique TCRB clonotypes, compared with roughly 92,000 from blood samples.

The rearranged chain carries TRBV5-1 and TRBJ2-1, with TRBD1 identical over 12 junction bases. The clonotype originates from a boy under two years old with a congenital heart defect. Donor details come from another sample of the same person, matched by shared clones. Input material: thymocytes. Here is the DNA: TGCGCCAGCAGCTTGCGGGACAGGGGGCAGGATGAGCAGTTCTTC. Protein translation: CASSLRDRGQDEQFF.